Following are 23 T cell receptor beta chains from one sample sequenced in a study of cytomegalovirus exposure and HLA in healthy donors (dated by TCRdb to about 2017). The method was the immunoSEQ multiplex PCR assay. For the multiplex PCR, a mixture combining 60 forward primers for TCR Vbeta segments and 13 reverse primers for TCR Jbeta segments was used. Sourced from immuneACCESS, this table was stored by TCRdb with only in-frame sequences that have V and J called. A share of the clones is absent; for the studies checked, an unresolved V gene accounts for under half, and the remainder has no known explanation. Recorded for this sample are approximately 100,000 clones; 78% of them occurred a single time. Approximately 4% of the sample is taken by the ten largest. The sequenced sample consisted of PBMCs. The receptor set was obtained from a woman aged 40 to 55 in good health and CMV-seropositive.

This clone has more than one count but fewer than ten. V and J are TRBV29-1 and TRBJ1-1; TRBD1 matches at 7 bases. Per germline, CDR1 SQVTM and CDR2 ANQGSEA. There are 14 residues in the CDR3. The ends lost 8 bases at V and 1 base at J; junction bases unmatched: 10. CDR3 coding DNA: TGCAGCTCTTGGGGCGCAGGGGGGAACACTGAAGCTTTCTTT. It is translated as CSSWGAGGNTEAFF.

The chain uses TRBV16 and TRBJ1-2, with 9 bases matching TRBD1. CDR3 length equals 13 residues. The junction had 4 bases not matched to a gene; V was cut back by 4 bases and J by 7 bases. CDR1 is KGHSY and CDR2 is FQNENV in the germline V gene. This chain's CDR3 is CASSPGQGSGYTF. In nucleotides, the CDR3 is TGTGCCAGCAGCCCGGGACAGGGCTCTGGCTACACCTTC.

The chain has TRBV29-1 and TRBJ2-7; D is ambiguous. V dropped 0 bases and J dropped 4 bases, with 10 bases sitting between them. The germline CDR1 and CDR2 sequences are SQVTM and ANQGSEA. The CDR3 loop spans 13 amino acids. The CDR3 DNA reads as TGCAGCGTTGAAGATTGGGTGACTTACGAGCAGTACTTC. It is translated as CSVEDWVTYEQYF.

This clone was observed a few times. The rearrangement joins TRBV9 to TRBJ2-3, with D tentatively TRBD2 (6 bases). CDR3 size: 15 residues. CDR1 is SGDLS and CDR2 is YYNGEE in the germline V gene. Trimming pared 4 bases from V and 0 bases from J, leaving 12 bases between. For the CDR3, the DNA is TGTGCCAGCAGCCGGAGACTAGAAAGCACAGATACGCAGTATTTT. Translated, it gives CASSRRLESTDTQYF.

The chain employs TRBV5-4 and TRBJ2-1; 13 bases align to TRBD2. Germline V lookup: CDR1 SGHNT, CDR2 YYREEE (reference sequence). The J segment lost 9 bases and the V segment lost 0 bases, leaving 12 bases of the junction unmatched. The CDR3 contains 18 residues. CDR3 amino acids: CASSLDPPTSGRGIEQFF. CDR3 coding DNA: TGTGCCAGCAGCTTGGACCCCCCTACTAGCGGGAGGGGTATTGAGCAGTTCTTC.

This rearrangement joins TRBV2 to TRBJ2-1, with D maybe TRBD2 (6 bases). Germline V CDR1 and CDR2: SNHLY, FYNNEI. This CDR3 is 15 amino acids long. V lost 4 bases to trimming and J lost 6 bases, with 16 bases between them. The CDR3 loop is CASSVTGGQTNEQFF. In DNA, the CDR3 is TGTGCCAGCAGTGTTACCGGGGGTCAAACCAATGAGCAGTTCTTC.

The CDR3, as DNA: TGCGCCAGCAGCCAAGGGTCCGGGACAGGCCCAACTAATGAAAAACTGTTTTTT. Amino acid sequence: CASSQGSGTGPTNEKLFF. The chain has TRBV4-1 and TRBJ1-4; 8 bases are shared with TRBD1. V shed 1 base, J shed 0 bases, and the junction held 7 bases outside the gene matches. The CDR3 sequence is 18 residues long. The germline gives CDR1 MGHRA, CDR2 YSYEKL.

The chain carries TRBV6-1 and TRBJ2-7; 9 nucleotides line up with TRBD1. Per the germline V gene, CDR1 is MNHNS and CDR2 is SASEGT. This CDR3 is built from 15 residues. Germline trimming cut 6 bases from V and 7 bases from J; bases unmatched to any gene: 13. The CDR3 sequence: CASRGVQGASGEQYF. DNA for the CDR3: TGTGCCAGCAGGGGGGTACAGGGGGCTTCGGGAGAGCAGTACTTC.

The V gene is TRBV29-1, the J gene TRBJ2-5, with D perhaps matching TRBD2 (6 bases). Germline assignment: CDR1 SQVTM and CDR2 ANQGSEA. This CDR3 is 13 amino acids long. V was cut by 7 bases and J by 5 bases, with 17 bases left in between. CDR3 nucleotides: TGCAGCGGACTTACTAGCTGGGAGGAGACCCAGTACTTC. Its translation: CSGLTSWEETQYF.

The sample holds a few counts of this clone. This rearrangement joins TRBV11-2 to TRBJ2-3, with D possibly TRBD2 on 6 matching bases. Germline CDR1 reads SGHAT; CDR2 reads FQNNGV. This CDR3 region has 14 residues. Trimming took off 7 bases at V and 0 bases at J, with 11 bases between the two ends. As DNA, the CDR3 is TGTGCCAGCAAGGTAGCGGAAAGCACAGATACGCAGTATTTT. It is translated as CASKVAESTDTQYF.

V is TRBV9 and J is TRBJ2-4; 14 bases are shared with TRBD2. The length of the CDR3 is 16 residues. Germline V CDR1 and CDR2: SGDLS, YYNGEE. The V and J ends lost 4 bases and 6 bases, in that order; junction bases with no gene match: 6. CDR3 DNA: TGTGCCAGCAGCCCAGGACTAGCGGGAGGACTAAACATTCAGTACTTC. It is translated as CASSPGLAGGLNIQYF.

The chain carries TRBV7-9 and TRBJ1-5; 9 bases line up with TRBD1. The V segment lost 3 bases and the J segment 3 bases; nucleotides outside the gene matches: 6. CDR3 length: 16 residues. Germline V CDR1 and CDR2: SEHNR, FQNEAQ (reference sequence). The DNA of the CDR3 is TGTGCCAGCAGCTTTGGAACAGGGGGCCCCAATCAGCCCCAGCATTTT. Translation gives CASSFGTGGPNQPQHF.

This chain uses TRBV7-9 with TRBJ1-6; 7 bases are shared with TRBD1. This CDR3 is built from 14 residues. The germline CDR1 and CDR2 sequences are SEHNR and FQNEAQ (reference sequence). Trimming cost V 5 bases and J 7 bases; bases outside gene matches: 5. The CDR3 loop reads CASSRGDRNSPLHF. CDR3 DNA sequence: TGTGCCAGCAGCCGCGGGGACAGAAATTCACCCCTCCACTTT.

V and J are TRBV5-6 and TRBJ2-7; D gene ambiguous. Germline CDR1 reads SGHDT; CDR2 reads YYEEEE. V lost 1 base to trimming and J lost 2 bases, with 10 bases between them. This CDR3 is built from 14 residues. For the CDR3, the DNA is TGTGCCAGCAGCTTGATGGGCAGCACCTACGAGCAGTACTTC. It yields the protein CASSLMGSTYEQYF.

J is TRBJ1-1 and V is TRBV10-3; D possibly corresponds to TRBD1 (5 bases). The germline CDR1 and CDR2 sequences are ENHRY and SYGVKD. The CDR3 loop spans 16 amino acids. V lost 4 bases and J lost 6, with 21 bases in between. DNA of the CDR3: TGTGCCATCAGTGGCGGGGGTTTCGTTGGGATCGCTGAAGCTTTCTTT. Amino acid sequence: CAISGGGFVGIAEAFF.

This chain uses TRBV7-9 with TRBJ1-2; TRBD1 agrees at 11 bases. CDR3 length: 15 residues. V gave up 1 base and J gave up 8 bases; unmatched junction bases: 6. Germline-derived CDR1 and CDR2 are SEHNR and FQNEAQ (reference sequence). Here the CDR3 DNA reads TGTGCCAGCAGCTTAGTAGGGACAGGGGGTGGCGGCTACACCTTC. It codes for CASSLVGTGGGGYTF.

The rearrangement joins TRBV11-2 to TRBJ2-7, with 11 bases fitting TRBD2. Germline CDR1 and CDR2: SGHAT and FQNNGV. The CDR3 runs to 15 residues. The V gene end was trimmed by 3 bases and the J gene end by 3 bases; junction bases not matched to a gene: 4. Written as DNA, the CDR3 is TGTGCCAGCAGCTTGGGACTAGCGGAATACTACGAGCAGTACTTC. The encoded protein is CASSLGLAEYYEQYF.

The chain couples TRBV19 to TRBJ2-1; 7 bases agree with TRBD2. The CDR3 is made up of 15 amino acids. CDR1 and CDR2 from the germline V gene are LNHDA and SQIVND (reference sequence). Germline trimming cut 6 bases from V and 6 bases from J; bases unmatched to any gene: 11. CDR3 protein: CASSLGASGINEQFF. CDR3 nucleotides: TGTGCCAGTAGCCTAGGGGCTAGCGGTATCAATGAGCAGTTCTTC.

To note about this clone: This same CDR3 is encoded by further DNA sequences in the sample. The genes are TRBV28 and TRBJ1-5; D is unresolved. The CDR3 runs to 15 residues. Germline CDR1 reads MDHEN; CDR2 reads SYDVKM. V was pared by 3 bases and J by 0 bases, with 9 bases between. The CDR3 coding sequence is TGTGCCAGCAGTTTTAGCCAATATAGCAATCAGCCCCAGCATTTT. It specifies CASSFSQYSNQPQHF.

CDR3 sequence: CASSLGQDYTQYF. The DNA of the CDR3 is TGTGCCAGCAGCTTAGGACAGGACTATACGCAGTATTTT. The chain uses TRBV11-2 and TRBJ2-3, with D possibly matching TRBD1 (6 bases). Looked up from germline, CDR1 is SGHAT and CDR2 is FQNNGV. V was trimmed by 1 base and J by 7 bases, leaving 9 bases between them. The CDR3 loop spans 13 amino acids.

J is TRBJ2-3 and V is TRBV11-2, with TRBD2 identical over 8 bases. The CDR3 covers 17 residues. Germline V gene data show CDR1 as SGHAT and CDR2 as FQNNGV. V lost 3 bases, J lost 4 bases, and 12 bases stayed unmatched. The CDR3 nucleotides read TGTGCCAGCAGCTTGTCGGGAGGGCCGTTGTTGGCAGATACGCAGTATTTT. This translates into CASSLSGGPLLADTQYF.

The chain carries TRBV2 and TRBJ1-5; maybe TRBD1 (6 bases). The germline V and J ends were trimmed by 2 bases and 7 bases, with 12 bases remaining between them. From germline, CDR1 is SNHLY and CDR2 FYNNEI. This CDR3 is built from 14 residues. The CDR3 DNA follows: TGTGCCAGCAGTGAATCTTCGGGGGGCCAGCCCCAGCATTTT. Protein: CASSESSGGQPQHF. Drawing the rest from reference TRBV2 and TRBJ1-5, the complete variable domain is EPEVTQTPSHQVTQMGQEVILRCVPISNHLYFYWYRQILGQKVEFLVSFYNNEISEKSEIFDDQFSVERPDGSNFTLKIRSTKLEDSAMYFCASSESSGGQPQHFGDGTRLSIL.

The chain couples TRBV5-4 to TRBJ2-5; D perhaps matches TRBD2 (6 bases). This CDR3 spans 15 amino acids. In germline, CDR1 is SGHNT, CDR2 YYREEE (reference sequence). Trimming stripped 3 bases from V and 5 bases from J, with 17 bases between. CDR3 in DNA: TGTGCCAGCAGCTCGACGGTGGGTGGGGGGGAGACCCAGTACTTC. Protein: CASSSTVGGGETQYF.